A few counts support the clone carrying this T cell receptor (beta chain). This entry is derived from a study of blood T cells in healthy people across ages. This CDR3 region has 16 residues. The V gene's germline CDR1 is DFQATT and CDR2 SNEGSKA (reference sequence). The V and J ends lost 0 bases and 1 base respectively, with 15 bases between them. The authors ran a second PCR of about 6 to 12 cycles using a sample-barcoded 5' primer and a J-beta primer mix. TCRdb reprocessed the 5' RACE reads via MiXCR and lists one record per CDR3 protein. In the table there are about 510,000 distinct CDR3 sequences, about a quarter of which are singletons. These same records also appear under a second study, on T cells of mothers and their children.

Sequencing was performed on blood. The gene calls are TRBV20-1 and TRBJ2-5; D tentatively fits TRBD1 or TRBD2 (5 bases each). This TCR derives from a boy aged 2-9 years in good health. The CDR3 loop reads CSARDTGAVSQETQYF. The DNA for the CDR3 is TGCAGTGCTAGAGATACCGGGGCGGTGAGCCAAGAGACCCAGTACTTC.